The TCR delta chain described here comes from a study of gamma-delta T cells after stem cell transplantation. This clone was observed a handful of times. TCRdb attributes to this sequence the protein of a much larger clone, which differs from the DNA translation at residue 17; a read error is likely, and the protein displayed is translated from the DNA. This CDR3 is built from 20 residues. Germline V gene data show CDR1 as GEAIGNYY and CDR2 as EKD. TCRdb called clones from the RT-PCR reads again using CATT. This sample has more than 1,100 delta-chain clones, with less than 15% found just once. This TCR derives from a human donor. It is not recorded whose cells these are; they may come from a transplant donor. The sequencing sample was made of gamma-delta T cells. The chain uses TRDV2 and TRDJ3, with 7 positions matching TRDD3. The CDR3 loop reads CACDTGPWGLSSWDTRPMFF. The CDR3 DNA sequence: TGTGCCTGTGACACCGGTCCCTGGGGGTTGAGCTCCTGGGACACCCGACCGATGTTTTTC.